This TCR beta chain is drawn from a study of blood T cell repertoires in COVID-19 (dated by TCRdb to 2018 to 2021). Background on the whole study: Recovered participants in ImmuneRACE Cohort 3 were defined by two consecutive negative NP/OP PCR tests, clearance by a healthcare professional, or resolution of symptoms. Samples from collaborators originated in the United States, Italy and Spain and spanned both the acute and convalescent phases of COVID-19. A freely available public database, intended as a resource for researchers studying the immune response to SARS-CoV-2, is where the repertoires were released. The material from the prospective study consisted of cDNA or gDNA derived from T cells, B-cell-depleted T cells, or PBMCs. Where HLA class I and class II types were available, the types were taken from metadata supplied by the sample provider, not from assay-based typing. Nearly every sample came with metadata listing a de-identified subject ID, COVID-19 status, age in years and sex. The samples were drawn from two sources: the first 160 participants of the ongoing ImmuneRACE study, and 1,000 to 1,500 subjects contributed by 6 global collaborators. Deeply sampled blood TCRbeta repertoires from subjects exposed to, actively infected with, or recovered from COVID-19 were included in the dataset.

Points the paper makes about the study in general: The amount of clinical and demographic metadata varied by source and participant and was provided uncurated.

Participants in the prospective study were aged 18 to 89 years, lived in 24 United States geographic areas, and enrolled through a virtual design. To assign participants to cohorts, the prospective study relied on clinical history that participants themselves reported in a screening survey and a study questionnaire. In the prospective study, whole blood, serum and a nasopharyngeal or oropharyngeal swab were collected from each participant by mobile phlebotomists. Participants in the prospective study had the option to provide additional blood draws and questionnaires over a 2-month period. Blood samples from the prospective study were shipped frozen or at room temperature prior to DNA extraction. V and J are truncated by 1 base and 15 bases respectively, leaving an intervening sequence of 17 bases. The germline V gene (reference sequence) provides CDR1 SGHNT and CDR2 YYREEE. The CDR3 spans 13 residues, from the cysteine through the phenylalanine. Only CDR3 DNA is held: 39 bases, read in frame from base 1.

Turning to this clone: The antigen it binds to is not known. No much larger clone is present one base from it, and per-base qualities are unavailable.

TCRbeta CDR3 regions were amplified from genomic DNA by means of the immunoSEQ Assay, a bias-controlled multiplex PCR. Processing in the source paper ran as follows. Nucleated cell counts per sample were estimated from amplification of reference gene primers within the assay. To quantify the absolute abundance of each unique TCRbeta CDR3 rearrangement, sequence reads were collapsed and filtered. Productive Simpson clonality was computed per sample as the square root of Simpson's diversity index over productive rearrangements. TCRdb mirrors the immuneACCESS table, restricted to in-frame sequences. Some clones are absent from its copies; in checked studies, under half trace to an unresolved V gene, and the reason for the others is unknown. That table gives V, J and clone size, and the DNA gave D and trimming. Here the sample has approximately 150,000 clones; over 75% occur a single time. Roughly 3.7% of the sample is held by the ten biggest clonotypes.

This receptor was obtained from a man in his fifties in a cohort exposed to, infected with or recovered from COVID-19 (not recorded which). The rearrangement combines TRBV5-4 with TRBJ2-1; TRBD1 could be the D gene, as 6 bases match. Sequencing was performed on PBMCs or T cells enriched from blood (not recorded which). The nucleotides are TGTGCCAGCAGCTTGTTGATAGGGGGTGAGGCGTTCTTC. Its translation is CASSLLIGGEAFF.